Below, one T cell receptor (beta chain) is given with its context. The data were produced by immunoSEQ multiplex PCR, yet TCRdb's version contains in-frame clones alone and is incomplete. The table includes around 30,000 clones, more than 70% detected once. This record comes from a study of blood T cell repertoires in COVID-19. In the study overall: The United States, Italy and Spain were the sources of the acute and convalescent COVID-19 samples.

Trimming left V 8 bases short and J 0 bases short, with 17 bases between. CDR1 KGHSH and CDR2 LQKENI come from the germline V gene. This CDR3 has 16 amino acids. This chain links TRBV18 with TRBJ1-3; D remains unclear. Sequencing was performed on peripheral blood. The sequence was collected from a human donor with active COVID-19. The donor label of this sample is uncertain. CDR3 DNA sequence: TGTGCCAGCGTTGGCAGAAACCTGCTCTCTGGAAACACCATATATTTT. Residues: CASVGRNLLSGNTIYF.